One T cell receptor beta chain is described in this entry. As yet, its antigen is unknown. Germline V gene lookup returns CDR1 SGHRS and CDR2 YFSETQ. J was trimmed by 2 bases and V by 4 bases; bases with no gene match: 12. This CDR3 is built from 16 residues. This specimen belongs to a study of Ad26.COV2.S vaccination and SARS-CoV-2 variants. Study-level information: Donor got 5x10^10 or 1x10^11 viral particles of Ad26.COV2.S.

The assay was immunoSEQ multiplex PCR, and TCRdb's table has in-frame clones only and misses some. The table shows some 340,000 clones, with 85% occurring only once. Treatment here: around 19 received Ad26.COV2.S at low or high dose, single or two shots; roughly 5 received placebo; per-sample allocation not given. Material that was analyzed had been drawn on day 63 after the first vaccine or placebo injection. At a Boston site, the person donating was an adult of 18-55 years. Study-level findings and limits: Non-spike TCR breadth was similar in vaccine and placebo recipients.

The rearrangement joins TRBV5-1 to TRBJ2-7, with 7 nucleotides matching TRBD1. Material: peripheral blood, obtained in a trial of Ad26.COV2.S vaccine versus placebo. The source of this sequence is a person between 18 and 60 years old who received the Ad26.COV2.S COVID-19 vaccine or a placebo. The CDR3 protein is CASSLIGDSHPYEQYF. CDR3 DNA sequence: TGCGCCAGCAGCCTAATCGGGGACAGTCACCCCTACGAGCAGTACTTC.